The 5 T cell receptor beta chains in this list originate from one sample, sequenced in a study of blood T cell repertoires in COVID-19. Sequencing was performed with immunoSEQ multiplex PCR; in TCRdb, only in-frame clones are kept and a portion is missing. The data show 350,000 or so clones, 88% seen once. What was sequenced was PBMCs or T cells enriched from blood (not recorded which). The source is a woman younger than 45 who had been exposed to COVID-19.

The chain is built from TRBV10-3 and TRBJ2-2; no firm D call. The CDR3 runs 14 residues. CDR1 is ENHRY and CDR2 is SYGVKD in the germline V gene. V lost 10 bases and J lost 1, with 13 bases in between. CDR3 residues: CATRSTENTGELFF. The CDR3 nucleotides read TGTGCCACCCGAAGCACAGAGAACACCGGGGAGCTGTTTTTT.

The genes are TRBV30 and TRBJ2-5, with D maybe TRBD2 (6 bases). The CDR3 spans 14 residues. The germline gives CDR1 GTSNPN, CDR2 SVGIG (reference sequence). V was pared by 1 base and J by 7 bases, with 16 bases between. The CDR3 here is CAWSAGSLAGTQYF. As DNA, the CDR3 is TGTGCCTGGAGTGCCGGGAGCCTGGCGGGGACCCAGTACTTC.

The chain couples TRBV6-5 to TRBJ2-3, with TRBD2 identical over 7 bases. J gave up 1 base and V 6 bases, and 7 bases lay outside the gene matches. The length of the CDR3 is 15 residues. The germline V gene encodes CDR1 MNHEY and CDR2 SVGAGI. CDR3 amino acids: CASSLGGRGTDTQYF. The CDR3 DNA reads as TGTGCCAGCAGCCTCGGGGGGAGGGGCACAGATACGCAGTATTTT.

The V gene is TRBV9, the J gene TRBJ1-1; TRBD1 agrees at 9 bases. This CDR3 is 16 amino acids long. Looked up from germline, CDR1 is SGDLS and CDR2 is YYNGEE. J lost 4 bases, V lost 0 bases, and 7 bases had no gene match. This chain's CDR3 is CASSVGLETGGTEAFF. The CDR3 region has the DNA TGTGCCAGCAGCGTAGGTCTTGAGACAGGGGGCACTGAAGCTTTCTTT.

In its sample, this clone was seen once. The V call is TRBV2, the J call TRBJ2-1; 8 nucleotides align to TRBD1. Germline V gene lookup returns CDR1 SNHLY and CDR2 FYNNEI. V was pared by 3 bases and J by 7 bases, with 8 bases of the junction left unmatched. CDR3 length: 15 amino acids. CDR3 protein: CASSERQGALNEQFF. The CDR3 DNA reads as TGTGCCAGCAGTGAGCGGCAGGGGGCATTGAATGAGCAGTTCTTC.